This is a list of T cell receptor beta chains from one sample in a study of blood T cell repertoires in COVID-19. Sequencing used immunoSEQ multiplex PCR; TCRdb keeps in-frame clones, though not all of them. Among about 250,000 clones listed, about 87% were seen once. Specimen: peripheral blood. These receptor sequences come from a woman in her twenties or thirties with COVID-19, enrolled during active disease. The CDR3 runs from the conserved cysteine through the conserved F or W. The order of the fields is clone size, D gene, V gene, J gene, CDR3 DNA, CDR3 protein. The D gene is left open where the match is weak. Size is omitted from some rows. Given values are once, few, many or a class for expanded clones.

-	-	TRBV19	TRBJ2-5	TGTGCCAGTAGTATAGGTAGTTCCTTAAAAGAGACCCAGTACTTC	CASSIGSSLKETQYF
-	-	TRBV19	TRBJ1-5	TGTGCCAGTAGTATGGGGGACTCCCGACGGCAGCCCCAGCATTTT	CASSMGDSRRQPQHF
-	TRBD1	TRBV5-6	TRBJ1-1	TGTGCCAGCAGCCGAGGGACAGGGTGGGCTTTCTTT	CASSRGTGWAFF
-	TRBD1	TRBV30	TRBJ1-6	TGTGCCTGGACGACTGGACAGGGAGTGGACTCACCCCTCCACTTT	CAWTTGQGVDSPLHF
-	-	TRBV5-5	TRBJ1-2	TGTGCCAGCCGCCAGACCATGGGGCCCTATGGCTACACCTTC	CASRQTMGPYGYTF
-	TRBD1	TRBV5-1	TRBJ2-3	TGCGCCAGTGCGCAGGGGGAGCCTAGCACAGATACGCAGTATTTT	CASAQGEPSTDTQYF
few	-	TRBV6-2/TRBV6-3	TRBJ1-1	TGTGCCAGCAGTCTGCGAACTGAAGCTTTCTTT	CASSLRTEAFF
-	-	TRBV4-1	TRBJ2-3	TGCGCCAGCAGCCCCCAGTGGGGGGGCACAGATACGCAGTATTTT	CASSPQWGGTDTQYF
-	-	TRBV21-1	TRBJ1-6	TGTGCCAGCAGCAAAGTACCTATCGGGACACCCAACAGTTCTTATAATTCACCCCTCCACTTT	CASSKVPIGTPNSSYNSPLHF
-	-	TRBV12-3/TRBV12-4	TRBJ1-6	TGTGCCAGCAGAACGGGAGTCAATTCACCCCTCCACTTT	CASRTGVNSPLHF
once	-	TRBV2	TRBJ2-5	TGTGCCAGTGCAAGGGACTCCCAAGAGACCCAGTACTTC	CASARDSQETQYF
-	-	TRBV5-1	TRBJ2-3	TGCGCCAGCAGCTTGGGGGACTTAAGCACAGATACGCAGTATTTT	CASSLGDLSTDTQYF
-	-	TRBV27	TRBJ2-1	TGTGCCAGCAGTTTCAACGGTCGCTCCTACAATGAGCAGTTCTTC	CASSFNGRSYNEQFF
-	-	TRBV6-4	TRBJ2-1	TGTGCCAGCAGTGAATCAGGCGCTTCCAATGAGCAGTTCTTC	CASSESGASNEQFF
-	-	TRBV5-4	TRBJ2-7	TGTGCCAGCAGCTCGCGGTGGAACGAGCAGTACTTC	CASSSRWNEQYF
-	TRBD1	TRBV5-1	TRBJ1-6	TGCGCCAGCAGCGACAGGGGAAGAAATAATTCACCCCTCCACTTT	CASSDRGRNNSPLHF
-	TRBD1	TRBV7-2	TRBJ2-7	TGTGCCAGCAGCATCAGACAGGGTGGCTCATTCGGGACCGAGCAGTACTTC	CASSIRQGGSFGTEQYF
-	-	TRBV28	TRBJ1-5	TGTGCCAGCAGTTTACCCCTCAGGGATTTCCCCCAGCATTTT	CASSLPLRDFPQHF
once	TRBD1	TRBV4-2	TRBJ2-2	TGTGCCAGCAGCCTAGGGACAGGAGGCACCGGGGAGCTGTTTTTT	CASSLGTGGTGELFF
-	-	TRBV5-1	TRBJ1-5	TGCGCCAGCAGCTTGCTCCTTCCAGGGAGGGGGGGAAATCAGCCCCAGCATTTT	CASSLLLPGRGGNQPQHF
-	-	TRBV12-2	TRBJ2-2	TGTGCAAGTCGCTTAAGAGACAGATTGAACACCGGGGAGCTGTTTTTT	CASRLRDRLNTGELFF
-	TRBD2	TRBV13	TRBJ2-1	TGTGCCAGCAGTTTACCGGGACTAGGGGACAATGAGCAGTTCTTC	CASSLPGLGDNEQFF
once	-	TRBV6-1	TRBJ1-5	TGTGCCAGCAGTGAAGCCCTCGGTTACTATCAGCCCCAGCATTTT	CASSEALGYYQPQHF
-	-	TRBV4-3	TRBJ1-1	TGCGCCAGCAGCCAAGAACCGGGGAAGGGCACTGAAGCTTTCTTT	CASSQEPGKGTEAFF
-	-	TRBV10-2	TRBJ1-2	TGCGCCAGCAGCGGACAGTTTATAAACTATGGCTACACCTTC	CASSGQFINYGYTF